These 31 T cell receptor beta chains share one sample of origin, sequenced in a study of T cell responses to AZD1222 COVID-19 vaccine (dated by TCRdb to 2020 to 2023). The library was generated by the immunoSEQ multiplex PCR assay. Not all clones reach the TCRdb copy of this immuneACCESS table, which keeps in-frame sequences only. Checked studies attribute under half of the gap to unresolved V genes and leave the rest unexplained. A total of about 120,000 clones appear in this sample, 90% of them only once. 4% to 5% of the sample goes to the ten largest clones. The time point tag for this specimen amounts to: about 28 days (+/-7) after the second vaccine dose. What this sample's treatment or condition label stands for: meningococcal conjugate vaccine given as trial control. The sample here was peripheral blood, taken 28 days after the second dose of the MenACWY control vaccine. The receptors originated from an adult who received the MenACWY meningococcal vaccine as a control.

The genes are TRBV10-3 and TRBJ1-2; a possible D gene is TRBD1 (5 bases). Germline V gene lookup returns CDR1 ENHRY and CDR2 SYGVKD. The CDR3 sequence is 13 residues long. Trimming took 4 bases from V and 8 from J, leaving 14 bases between them. CDR3 region: CAISVGGRGGYTF. CDR3 nucleotide sequence: TGTGCCATCAGTGTGGGGGGGAGAGGCGGCTACACCTTC.

The chain has TRBV29-1 and TRBJ2-3; D not certain. V was pared by 4 bases and J by 5 bases, with 10 bases between. In germline, CDR1 is SQVTM, CDR2 ANQGSEA. This CDR3 region has 12 residues. CDR3 nucleotide sequence: TGCAGCGTTGGAGCTTCCGGAGATACGCAGTATTTT. Translating it yields CSVGASGDTQYF.

The chain employs TRBV30 and TRBJ1-4, with D tentatively TRBD1 (5 bases). This CDR3 contains 16 residues. Trimming took off 0 bases at V and 4 bases at J, with 15 bases between the two ends. In germline, CDR1 is GTSNPN, CDR2 SVGIG (reference sequence). The DNA for the CDR3 is TGTGCCTGGAGTGTACCAGGGACGGGGTATAATGAAAAACTGTTTTTT. Encoded protein: CAWSVPGTGYNEKLFF.

The gene calls are TRBV12-5 and TRBJ1-2; 7 positions agree with TRBD1. The CDR3 runs 13 residues. V shed 3 bases and J 7 bases; nucleotides not matched to a gene: 5. Germline assignment: CDR1 LGHNT and CDR2 FRNRAP. The CDR3, as DNA: TGTGCTAGTGGTTTAGGGCAGGGGGGTGGCTACACCTTC. Translating gives CASGLGQGGGYTF.

The rearrangement joins TRBV27 to TRBJ2-7; 8 bases align to TRBD1. The germline V gene has CDR1 MNHEY and CDR2 SMNVEV (reference sequence). The CDR3 covers 16 residues. The J segment lost 1 base and the V segment lost 5 bases, leaving 10 bases of the junction unmatched. DNA of the CDR3: TGTGCCAGCAGTCCCTCCCCCGGGACAGGTTCCTACGAGCAGTACTTC. Translation: CASSPSPGTGSYEQYF.

For the CDR3, the DNA is TGTGCCAGCAGCTTAGAACTCCAGCATGACAGACAGAACTACGAGCAGTACGTC. Translation: CASSLELQHDRQNYEQYV. The rearrangement links TRBV7-6 to TRBJ2-7, with D possibly being TRBD1 (5 bases). V shed 1 base and J shed 3 bases, with 22 bases lying between them. The CDR3 is 18 amino acids. The germline CDR1 and CDR2 sequences are SGHVS and FNYEAQ.

CDR3 nucleotides: TGTGCCACCAGCAGGGACGGGGAGGGGCTAGAGCAGTACTTC. Translating gives CATSRDGEGLEQYF. V gene TRBV15 combines with J gene TRBJ2-7; 7 positions match TRBD2. This CDR3 is 14 amino acids long. The trim removed 3 bases at V and 7 bases at J, leaving 9 bases unmatched. Germline V gene data show CDR1 as LNHNV and CDR2 as YYDKDF (reference sequence).

V usage is TRBV9 and J usage is TRBJ2-3, with D possibly matching TRBD1 (6 bases). Trimming shortened V by 6 bases and J by 2 bases, and 13 bases separated the two germline ends. Germline loops: CDR1 SGDLS, CDR2 YYNGEE. This CDR3 spans 14 amino acids. The CDR3 DNA reads TGTGCCAGCAACGAAGGGGGAGACACAGATACGCAGTATTTT. As protein: CASNEGGDTDTQYF.

The V call is TRBV5-5, the J call TRBJ2-7; D might be TRBD2 (6 bases). Germline CDR1 SGHKS, CDR2 YYEKEE (reference sequence). This CDR3 has 14 amino acids. Trimming shortened V by 2 bases and J by 5 bases, and 14 bases separated the two germline ends. CDR3 region: CASSFRGYPHEQYV. The CDR3, as DNA: TGTGCCAGCAGCTTCCGGGGGTACCCCCACGAGCAGTACGTC.

The chain combines TRBV7-9 with TRBJ2-1; D might be TRBD1 (6 bases). The CDR3 totals 17 residues. Trimming shortened V by 5 bases and J by 3 bases, and 20 bases separated the two germline ends. Per germline, CDR1 SEHNR and CDR2 FQNEAQ (reference sequence). The CDR3 DNA reads TGTGCCAGCAGCCCCCAAGGGGGATGGGGGATCTACAATGAGCAGTTCTTC. Protein sequence: CASSPQGGWGIYNEQFF. The whole variable domain, filled in from reference TRBV7-9 and TRBJ2-1, reads DTGVSQNPRHKITKRGQNVTFRCDPISEHNRLYWYRQTLGQGPEFLTYFQNEAQLEKSRLLSDRFSAERPKGSFSTLEIQRTEQGDSAMYLCASSPQGGWGIYNEQFFGPGTRLTVL.

CDR3 loop: CASSLVFDGTGELFF. The CDR3 region has the DNA TGCGCCAGCAGCTTGGTCTTCGACGGCACCGGGGAGCTGTTTTTT. This chain uses TRBV5-1 with TRBJ2-2; D gene uncertain. Germline CDR1 reads SGHRS; CDR2 reads YFSETQ. The CDR3 consists of 15 residues. Trimming pared 0 bases from V and 4 bases from J, leaving 10 bases between.

Worth noting for this clone: Its ends do not fully match the called genes, so a read error is possible. The chain's CDR3 is CSVEVQNTEAFF. The CDR3 region has the DNA TGCAGCGTCGAAGTCCAGAACACTGAAGCTTTCTTT. The chain has TRBV29-1 and TRBJ1-1; D is ambiguous. CDR1 and CDR2 from the germline V gene are SQVTM and ANQGSEA. The CDR3 is 12 residues long.

This clone was detected a few times. This chain uses TRBV2 with TRBJ2-7, with a possible D match to TRBD1 (6 bases). Trimming cost V 6 bases and J 4 bases, with 16 bases left between them. This CDR3 spans 14 amino acids. Germline-derived CDR1 and CDR2 are SNHLY and FYNNEI. The CDR3 region is CASRQGHGKYEQYF. Written as DNA, the CDR3 is TGTGCCAGCAGACAGGGTCACGGGAAGTACGAGCAGTACTTC. Drawing the rest from reference TRBV2 and TRBJ2-7, the complete variable domain is EPEVTQTPSHQVTQMGQEVILRCVPISNHLYFYWYRQILGQKVEFLVSFYNNEISEKSEIFDDQFSVERPDGSNFTLKIRSTKLEDSAMYFCASRQGHGKYEQYFGPGTRLTVT.

This chain links TRBV28 with TRBJ2-1, with D possibly being TRBD2 (7 bases). V was clipped by 5 bases and J by 8 bases, with 22 bases between them. The CDR3 spans 16 residues. From germline, CDR1 is MDHEN and CDR2 SYDVKM. CDR3 residues: CASSTPLSGGGDEQFF. CDR3 bases: TGTGCCAGCAGTACCCCCTTGTCCGGAGGGGGGGATGAGCAGTTCTTC.

The chain carries TRBV28 and TRBJ2-7; D is undetermined. V gave up 2 bases and J gave up 3 bases, with 17 bases separating them. Germline lookup yields CDR1 MDHEN and CDR2 SYDVKM. This CDR3 comprises 16 residues. The CDR3 sequence: CASSLISSKALYEQYF. In DNA form, the CDR3 reads TGTGCCAGCAGTTTAATCTCCTCGAAAGCACTCTACGAGCAGTACTTC.

This chain uses TRBV3-1 (or the pseudogene TRBV3-2) with TRBJ2-3; the D gene is possibly TRBD2 (5 bases). V shed 0 bases and J shed 10 bases, with 17 bases lying between them. Germline values: CDR1 LGHDT, CDR2 YNNKEL (reference sequence). This CDR3 is 15 amino acids long. The CDR3 coding sequence is TGTGCCAGCAGCCAAGAACCAACCGGGATCGTTGCGCAGTATTTT. Its translation: CASSQEPTGIVAQYF.

V is TRBV7-2 and J is TRBJ2-7; weak D call: TRBD1 (6 bases). This CDR3 is 13 amino acids long. The germline V and J ends were trimmed by 8 bases and 3 bases, with 14 bases remaining between them. Germline CDR1 reads SGHTA; CDR2 reads FQGNSA. The CDR3 region is CASGDRLFYEQYF. The CDR3, as DNA: TGTGCCAGCGGTGACAGGTTGTTCTACGAGCAGTACTTC.

The rearrangement joins TRBV10-1 to TRBJ1-4; TRBD1 matches at 7 bases. CDR3 length: 15 amino acids. The germline CDR1 and CDR2 sequences are WNHNN and SYGVQD (reference sequence). V lost 4 bases to trimming and J lost 6 bases; unmatched junction nucleotides: 8. CDR3 in DNA: TGCGCCAGCAGTGCGACCGGGACAGCGGATGAAAAACTGTTTTTT. Translation gives CASSATGTADEKLFF.

The rearrangement joins TRBV18 to TRBJ2-4; D may be TRBD2 (5 bases). Trimming stripped 6 bases from V and 8 bases from J, with 14 bases between. The CDR3 has 13 amino acids. From germline, CDR1 is KGHSH and CDR2 LQKENI. Here the CDR3 DNA reads TGTGCCAGCTCGCCGGGGAAGGGTGACATTCAGTACTTC. Translated: CASSPGKGDIQYF. The entire variable domain, with the rest obtained from reference TRBV18 and TRBJ2-4, is as follows: NAGVMQNPRHLVRRRGQEARLRCSPMKGHSHVYWYRQLPEEGLKFMVYLQKENIIDESGMPKERFSAEFPKEGPSILRIQQVVRGDSAAYFCASSPGKGDIQYFGAGTRLSVL.

This clone was seen a handful of times. For the CDR3, the DNA is TGTGCCAGCAGTTATCCCCAGGGGGCCGACGAGCAGTACTTC. Protein: CASSYPQGADEQYF. The chain links TRBV6-2 or TRBV6-3 to TRBJ2-7, with 8 bases lining up with TRBD1. The germline CDR1 and CDR2 sequences are MNHEY and SVGEGT. There are 14 residues in the CDR3. The V gene end was trimmed by 3 bases and the J gene end by 5 bases; junction bases not matched to a gene: 6.

The chain has TRBV28 and TRBJ2-1; 13 bases line up with TRBD2. V shed 2 bases, J shed 10 bases, and the junction held 14 bases outside the gene matches. This CDR3 spans 18 amino acids. In germline, CDR1 is MDHEN, CDR2 SYDVKM. CDR3 residues: CASSLRTSGSPPKGEQFF. DNA for the CDR3: TGTGCCAGCAGTTTACGGACTAGCGGGAGCCCCCCCAAGGGCGAGCAGTTCTTC.

J is TRBJ2-7 and V is TRBV7-2; D unresolved. The V end was cut by 3 bases, the J end by 7 bases, with 10 bases between. Germline CDR1 SGHTA, CDR2 FQGNSA. The CDR3 has 12 amino acids. The CDR3 sequence: CASSLLIREQYF. CDR3 in DNA: TGTGCCAGCAGCTTGCTAATTCGGGAGCAGTACTTC.

The rearrangement uses TRBV15 and TRBJ1-5, with 9 bases identical to TRBD1. The trim removed 0 bases at V and 3 bases at J, leaving 12 bases unmatched. The CDR3 totals 19 residues. Per the germline V gene, CDR1 is LNHNV and CDR2 is YYDKDF (reference sequence). CDR3: CATSRELLQGQGYNQPQHF. In nucleotides, the CDR3 is TGTGCCACCAGCAGAGAATTGTTGCAAGGACAGGGGTACAATCAGCCCCAGCATTTT.

V gene TRBV5-1 combines with J gene TRBJ2-5; D is possibly TRBD1 (8 bases). Germline V lookup: CDR1 SGHRS, CDR2 YFSETQ. The CDR3 extends over 16 amino acids. V was cut by 3 bases and J by 5 bases, with 20 bases left in between. CDR3 sequence reads: CASSWLRGQGGETQYF. The CDR3 DNA sequence: TGCGCCAGCAGCTGGCTTAGAGGACAGGGAGGGGAGACCCAGTACTTC.

This chain links TRBV5-6 with TRBJ1-2, with 8 bases lining up with TRBD1. V gave up 5 bases and J gave up 7 bases; unmatched junction bases: 4. The CDR3 loop spans 12 amino acids. Germline assignment: CDR1 SGHDT and CDR2 YYEEEE. The CDR3 protein is CASRRTGSGYTF. The CDR3 bases are TGTGCCAGCAGGCGGACAGGGTCTGGCTACACCTTC.

This clone has only one observation. The rearrangement uses TRBV9 and TRBJ2-3; 7 bases line up with TRBD2. Germline loops: CDR1 SGDLS, CDR2 YYNGEE. V gave up 3 bases and J gave up 2 bases; unmatched junction bases: 6. CDR3 length: 15 residues. CDR3 sequence (DNA): TGTGCCAGCAGCGCGCTAGCGGTTAACACAGATACGCAGTATTTT. This codes for CASSALAVNTDTQYF.

The chain is built from TRBV25-1 and TRBJ2-3; D remains ambiguous. The CDR3 loop spans 14 amino acids. Trimming took off 7 bases at V and 3 bases at J, with 14 bases between the two ends. In germline, CDR1 is MGHDK, CDR2 SYGVNS. For the CDR3, the DNA is TGTGCCAGCAACTCAGGAGATATGACAGATACGCAGTATTTT. It specifies CASNSGDMTDTQYF.

This clone appeared once. This rearrangement joins TRBV25-1 to TRBJ1-2; 9 bases are a match to TRBD1. From germline, CDR1 is MGHDK and CDR2 SYGVNS. The CDR3 runs to 14 residues. V gave up 5 bases and J gave up 3 bases; unmatched junction bases: 4. CDR3 nucleotides: TGTGCCAGCAGTCATACAGGGGGCGACTATGGCTACACCTTC. Translation gives CASSHTGGDYGYTF.

This clone was counted between two and nine times. V usage is TRBV15 and J usage is TRBJ1-1; D call uncertain. Between the trimmed V and J ends, which lost 0 bases and 3 bases, there was a span of 8 bases. Per the germline V gene, CDR1 is LNHNV and CDR2 is YYDKDF (reference sequence). The CDR3 runs to 14 residues. In nucleotides, the CDR3 is TGTGCCACCAGCAGAGATGGCGGGTACACTGAAGCTTTCTTT. As protein: CATSRDGGYTEAFF.

This sequence joins TRBV27 and TRBJ2-7, with 11 bases aligning to TRBD1. Germline CDR1 and CDR2: MNHEY and SMNVEV (reference sequence). The V and J ends lost 2 bases and 0 bases, in that order; junction bases with no gene match: 9. This CDR3 comprises 18 residues. The CDR3 sequence: CASSLGGQGAKVSYEQYF. In DNA, the CDR3 is TGTGCCAGCAGTTTAGGAGGACAGGGGGCAAAGGTCTCCTACGAGCAGTACTTC.

The chain links TRBV6-5 to TRBJ2-7, with 10 bases identical to TRBD2. J lost 0 bases, V lost 2 bases, and 1 base had no gene match. The CDR3 has 15 amino acids. Germline CDR1 and CDR2: MNHEY and SVGAGI. CDR3 nucleotides: TGTGCCAGCAGTTACGGACTAGCGGACTCCTACGAGCAGTACTTC. Residues: CASSYGLADSYEQYF.